This is a list of T cell receptor beta chains from one sample in a study of OX40 agonist ivuxolimab in advanced cancers. TCRdb's copy holds only in-frame clones and misses some; the assay was immunoSEQ multiplex PCR. The sample has about 42,000 clones, roughly four fifths seen once. The sequenced sample was CD4+ or CD8+ T cells sorted from blood, obtained in a trial of the OX40 agonist ivuxolimab. The receptors were gathered from an adult with an advanced solid tumor such as melanoma, head and neck, liver or kidney cancer. Each CDR3 is given with its conserved first and last residue. Each record gives: D gene, J gene, CDR3 length, V gene, clone size, CDR3 DNA, CDR3 protein. D genes are given only for firm matches. Clone size, where shown, is once, few, many, or a class for clones that have expanded.

d_call: -
j_call: TRBJ2-5
cdr3_length: 14
v_call: TRBV5-6
clone_size: -
cdr3_nt: TGTGCCAGCAGCTGGCGTACGGGACAAGAGACCCAGTACTTC
cdr3_aa: CASSWRTGQETQYF

d_call: -
j_call: TRBJ2-1
cdr3_length: 16
v_call: TRBV7-2
clone_size: -
cdr3_nt: TGTGCCAGCAGCTTAGCTGGTAGCGGCTTCTACAATGAGCAGTTCTTC
cdr3_aa: CASSLAGSGFYNEQFF

d_call: TRBD1
j_call: TRBJ2-5
cdr3_length: 15
v_call: TRBV5-1
clone_size: once
cdr3_nt: TGCGCCAGCAGCCCGGGTGGGACAGGTCGCCAGACCCAGTACTTC
cdr3_aa: CASSPGGTGRQTQYF

d_call: -
j_call: TRBJ1-3
cdr3_length: 14
v_call: TRBV14
clone_size: once
cdr3_nt: TGTGCCAGCAGCCAGCTCACCGGTGGAAACACCATATATTTT
cdr3_aa: CASSQLTGGNTIYF

d_call: -
j_call: TRBJ2-7
cdr3_length: 14
v_call: TRBV14
clone_size: once
cdr3_nt: TGTGCCAGCAGCCAAGTCCCGAGCTCCTACGAGCAGTACTTC
cdr3_aa: CASSQVPSSYEQYF

d_call: TRBD2
j_call: TRBJ2-7
cdr3_length: 15
v_call: TRBV14
clone_size: -
cdr3_nt: TGTGCCAGCAGCCAAGATAGCGGGGGAATAGGCGAGCAGTACTTC
cdr3_aa: CASSQDSGGIGEQYF

d_call: -
j_call: TRBJ2-7
cdr3_length: 17
v_call: TRBV21-1
clone_size: -
cdr3_nt: TGTGCCAGCAGCAAAGTGGCTAGCGGGAGAGGTTCCTACGAGCAGTACTTC
cdr3_aa: CASSKVASGRGSYEQYF

d_call: TRBD2
j_call: TRBJ2-1
cdr3_length: 18
v_call: TRBV5-1
clone_size: -
cdr3_nt: TGCGCCAGCAGCTTGGGAGGCGGGGGTACTCGGGGCCTCAATGAGCAGTTCTTC
cdr3_aa: CASSLGGGGTRGLNEQFF

d_call: TRBD2
j_call: TRBJ2-2
cdr3_length: 15
v_call: TRBV2
clone_size: medium-sized
cdr3_nt: TGTGCCAGCAGTGGGCTAGCGGGGAACACCGGGGAGCTGTTTTTT
cdr3_aa: CASSGLAGNTGELFF

d_call: TRBD1
j_call: TRBJ1-5
cdr3_length: 15
v_call: TRBV10-3
clone_size: -
cdr3_nt: TGTGCCGCCTCGGGACAGGGGTTTAGCAATCAGCCCCAGCATTTT
cdr3_aa: CAASGQGFSNQPQHF

d_call: TRBD2
j_call: TRBJ2-5
cdr3_length: 16
v_call: TRBV6-5
clone_size: -
cdr3_nt: TGTGCCAGCAGTTACGGAGGGGCTAGCGGTGCTTTGTCCCAGTACTTC
cdr3_aa: CASSYGGASGALSQYF

d_call: -
j_call: TRBJ2-7
cdr3_length: 13
v_call: TRBV30
clone_size: -
cdr3_nt: TGTGCCTGGAGGGGACTGAGACTTTACGAGCAGTACTTC
cdr3_aa: CAWRGLRLYEQYF

d_call: TRBD2
j_call: TRBJ2-2
cdr3_length: 16
v_call: TRBV9
clone_size: -
cdr3_nt: TGTGCCAGCGGCATTGATGGGACTAGCAGGACCGGGGAGCTGTTTTTT
cdr3_aa: CASGIDGTSRTGELFF

d_call: -
j_call: TRBJ1-1
cdr3_length: 14
v_call: TRBV29-1
clone_size: once
cdr3_nt: TGCAGCGCGCACGTTCCGCTAAGGGACACTGAAGCTTTCTTT
cdr3_aa: CSAHVPLRDTEAFF

d_call: TRBD2
j_call: TRBJ2-1
cdr3_length: 14
v_call: TRBV18
clone_size: -
cdr3_nt: TGTGCCAGCTCACCCAGGACTAGCGGCAATGAGCAGTTCTTC
cdr3_aa: CASSPRTSGNEQFF

d_call: -
j_call: TRBJ1-2
cdr3_length: 14
v_call: TRBV18
clone_size: -
cdr3_nt: TGTGCCAGCTCACCAACGGAGGGGACCTATGGCTACACCTTC
cdr3_aa: CASSPTEGTYGYTF

d_call: -
j_call: TRBJ2-1
cdr3_length: 14
v_call: TRBV11-2
clone_size: -
cdr3_nt: TGTGCCAGCAGCTTAGTACTTCCATACAATGAGCAGTTCTTC
cdr3_aa: CASSLVLPYNEQFF

d_call: -
j_call: TRBJ2-3
cdr3_length: 13
v_call: TRBV5-6
clone_size: -
cdr3_nt: TGTGCCAGCAGCTACGGGACTTCAGATACGCAGTATTTT
cdr3_aa: CASSYGTSDTQYF